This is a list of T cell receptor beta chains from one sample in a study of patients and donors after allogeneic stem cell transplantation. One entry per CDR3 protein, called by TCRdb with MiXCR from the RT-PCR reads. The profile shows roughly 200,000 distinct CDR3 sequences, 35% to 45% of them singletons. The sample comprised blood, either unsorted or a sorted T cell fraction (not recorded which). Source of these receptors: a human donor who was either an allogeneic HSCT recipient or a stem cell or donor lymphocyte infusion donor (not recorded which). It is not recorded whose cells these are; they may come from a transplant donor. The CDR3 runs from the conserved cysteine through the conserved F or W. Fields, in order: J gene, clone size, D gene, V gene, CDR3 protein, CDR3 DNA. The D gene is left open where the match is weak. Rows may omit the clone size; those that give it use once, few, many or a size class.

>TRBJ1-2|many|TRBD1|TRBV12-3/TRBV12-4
CASSPGQGYGYTF
TGTGCCAGCAGCCCCGGACAGGGCTATGGCTACACCTTC
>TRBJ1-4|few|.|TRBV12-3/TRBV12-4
CASSLPSHQAKLFF
TGTGCCAGCAGTCTCCCGAGCCACCAGGCAAAACTGTTTTTT
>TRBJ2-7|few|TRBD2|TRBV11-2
CASSRKTSGGTYEQYF
TGTGCCAGCAGCCGCAAGACTAGCGGGGGGACCTACGAGCAGTACTTC
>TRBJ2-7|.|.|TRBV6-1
CASSEGGYEQYF
TGTGCCAGCAGTGAAGGGGGCTACGAGCAGTACTTC
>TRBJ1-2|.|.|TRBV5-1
CASSLEVGLRNGYTF
TGCGCCAGCAGCTTGGAGGTGGGACTTAGGAACGGCTACACCTTC
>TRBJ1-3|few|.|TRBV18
CASSPSTGSGNTIYF
TGTGCCAGCTCACCAAGCACCGGCTCTGGAAACACCATATATTTT
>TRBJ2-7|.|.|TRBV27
CASGVVGEQYF
TGTGCCAGCGGAGTGGTGGGCGAGCAGTACTTC
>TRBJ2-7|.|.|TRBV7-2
CASSLGGRWYEQYF
TGTGCCAGCAGCTTAGGGGGCAGGTGGTACGAGCAGTACTTC
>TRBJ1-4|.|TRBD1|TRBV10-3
CAISVDRGATNEKLFF
TGTGCCATCAGTGTGGACAGGGGGGCAACTAATGAAAAACTGTTTTTT
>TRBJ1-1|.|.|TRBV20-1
CSARRAPSVNTEAFF
TGCAGTGCTCGTCGGGCGCCCTCAGTGAACACTGAAGCTTTCTTT
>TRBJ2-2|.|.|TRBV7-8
CASSFEIANTGELFF
TGTGCCAGCAGCTTCGAGATCGCGAACACCGGGGAGCTGTTTTTT
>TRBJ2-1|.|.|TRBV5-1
CASSFRGAAGLTNNEQFF
TGCGCCAGCAGTTTTAGGGGGGCAGCGGGACTGACGAACAATGAGCAGTTCTTC
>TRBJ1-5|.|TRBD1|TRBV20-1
CSAKQGNQPQHF
TGCAGTGCTAAACAGGGGAATCAGCCCCAGCATTTT
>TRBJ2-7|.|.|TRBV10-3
CAISELGASYEQYF
TGTGCCATCAGTGAGCTGGGGGCCTCCTACGAGCAGTACTTC
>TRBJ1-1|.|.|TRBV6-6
CASRGPPMNTEAFF
TGTGCCAGCAGGGGGCCCCCAATGAACACTGAAGCTTTCTTT
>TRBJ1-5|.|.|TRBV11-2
CASSPQPSNQPQHF
TGTGCCAGCAGCCCCCAACCTAGCAATCAGCCCCAGCATTTT
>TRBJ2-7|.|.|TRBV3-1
CASSLKGVRDEQYF
TGTGCCAGCAGCCTAAAAGGTGTCCGGGACGAGCAGTACTTC
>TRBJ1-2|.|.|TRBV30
CAWRNYGYTF
TGTGCCTGGAGGAACTATGGCTACACCTTC
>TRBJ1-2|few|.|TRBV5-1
CASSLGGREVNGYTF
TGCGCCAGCAGCTTGGGGGGCAGGGAAGTGAATGGCTACACCTTC
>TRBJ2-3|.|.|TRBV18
CASSPPGQDTQYF
TGTGCCAGCTCACCACCAGGGCAAGATACGCAGTATTTT
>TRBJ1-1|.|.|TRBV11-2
CASSVDDGVEAFF
TGTGCCAGCAGCGTAGATGACGGAGTCGAAGCTTTCTTT
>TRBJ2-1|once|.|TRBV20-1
CSAPYRLRTPIEQFF
TGCAGTGCACCCTACAGGTTGAGGACCCCAATTGAGCAGTTCTTC
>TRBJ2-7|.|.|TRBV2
CASSVYSADEQYF
TGTGCCAGCAGTGTATACAGTGCAGACGAGCAGTACTTC
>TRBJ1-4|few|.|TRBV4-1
CASSQKQATNEKLFF
TGCGCCAGCAGCCAAAAACAAGCAACTAATGAAAAACTGTTTTTT
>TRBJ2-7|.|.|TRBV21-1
CAIPPLPGQGKDEQYF
TGTGCCATCCCACCCTTACCGGGACAGGGGAAAGACGAGCAGTACTTC
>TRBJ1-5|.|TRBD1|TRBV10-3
CAISPGTGNQPQHF
TGTGCCATCAGTCCCGGGACAGGGAATCAGCCCCAGCATTTT
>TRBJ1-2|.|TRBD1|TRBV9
CASSDARQGAGYGYTF
TGTGCCAGCAGCGACGCCAGACAGGGGGCTGGGTATGGCTACACCTTC
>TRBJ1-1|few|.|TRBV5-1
CASSLAPDLNTEAFF
TGCGCCAGCAGCTTGGCCCCAGATTTGAACACTGAAGCTTTCTTT
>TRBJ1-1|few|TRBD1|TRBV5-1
CASSPGGDRHLGTEAFF
TGCGCCAGCAGCCCCGGGGGGGACAGACACCTTGGCACTGAAGCTTTCTTT
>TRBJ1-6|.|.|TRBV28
CASSLSYSPLHF
TGTGCCAGCAGTTTGAGTTATTCACCCCTCCACTTT
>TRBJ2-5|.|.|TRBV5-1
CASSTTGTRGETQYF
TGCGCCAGCAGCACCACCGGGACCCGGGGGGAGACCCAGTACTTC
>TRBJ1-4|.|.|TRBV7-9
CASSHATNEKLFF
TGTGCCAGCAGCCATGCAACTAATGAAAAACTGTTTTTT
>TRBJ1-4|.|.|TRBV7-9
CASSLAGPEKLFF
TGTGCCAGCAGCTTAGCCGGGCCAGAAAAACTGTTTTTT
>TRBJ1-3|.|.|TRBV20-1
CSARDTGTPGNTIYF
TGCAGTGCTAGAGATACCGGGACACCGGGAAACACCATATATTTT
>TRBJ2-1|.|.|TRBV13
CASSLWSQLHPSSYNEQFF
TGTGCCAGCAGCTTATGGTCACAGTTACACCCAAGCTCCTACAATGAGCAGTTCTTC
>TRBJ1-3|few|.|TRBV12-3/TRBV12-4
CASSKTGARGNTIYF
TGTGCCAGCAGTAAAACCGGGGCCCGCGGAAACACCATATATTTT
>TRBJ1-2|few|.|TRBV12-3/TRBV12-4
CASSRGLQGNDGYTF
TGTGCCAGCAGTCGGGGATTACAGGGCAATGATGGCTACACCTTC
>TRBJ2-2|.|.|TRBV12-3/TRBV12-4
CASSLETGHTGELFF
TGTGCCAGCAGTTTAGAAACGGGGCACACCGGGGAGCTGTTTTTT
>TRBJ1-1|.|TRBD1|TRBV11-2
CASSFRDRGQSEAFF
TGTGCCAGCAGCTTCCGGGACAGGGGGCAGAGTGAAGCTTTCTTT
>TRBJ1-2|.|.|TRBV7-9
CASSFATLTYGYTF
TGTGCCAGCAGCTTCGCTACGCTTACCTATGGCTACACCTTC
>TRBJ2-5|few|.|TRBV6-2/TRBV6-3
CASSSVLRQETQYF
TGTGCCAGCAGTTCTGTGCTGCGACAAGAGACCCAGTACTTC
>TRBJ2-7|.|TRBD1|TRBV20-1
CSARDRAVYEQYF
TGCAGTGCCCGGGACAGGGCCGTATACGAGCAGTACTTC
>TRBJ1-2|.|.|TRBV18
CASSSTAIYGYTF
TGTGCCAGCTCGTCGACCGCTATCTATGGCTACACCTTC